The present T cell receptor beta chain was sequenced within a study of beta chain features in type 1 diabetes. Notes on the study in general: Type 1 diabetes patients had moderately but significantly shorter TCRB CDR3s in all four CD4+ subsets.

The V gene's germline CDR1 is MNHEY and CDR2 SVGAGI. The CDR3 runs 15 residues. Trimming removed 0 bases at V and 4 bases at J, with 13 bases between. This clone was found once. Its specificity is not known. TCRB transcripts that were expressed got sequenced, as all of the isolated RNA had been reverse transcribed. Profiled with immunoSEQ multiplex PCR; TCRdb holds only in-frame clones, not every one. This table has approximately 41,000 clones, about 66% appearing once. Sample: Tregs from blood. The chain is built from TRBV6-5 and TRBJ2-7, with a weak D call TRBD1 (6 bases). The sequence derives from a man aged 30-40 years with type 1 diabetes. Some clones in this sample may be carry-over from other donors' samples. The CDR3 DNA reads as TGTGCCAGCAGTTACTCCGCCAGGGGAGTTTACGAGCAGTACTTC. Amino acids: CASSYSARGVYEQYF.